This entry lists 17 T cell receptor beta chains sequenced from one sample in a study of beta chain features in type 1 diabetes. Reverse transcribing all isolated RNA meant expressed TCRB transcripts were sequenced. TCRdb's table, derived via immunoSEQ multiplex PCR, lists solely in-frame clones and lacks some. The repertoire consists of 400,000 to 600,000 clones, with 30% occurring once and the leading ten covering around 0.065%. The source material was naive CD4+ T cells from blood. These receptor sequences come from a man younger than 35 in good health.

This sequence joins TRBV2 and TRBJ2-1; no reliable D call. V was trimmed by 7 bases and J by 4 bases, leaving 11 bases between them. CDR1 is SNHLY, CDR2 FYNNEI, per germline. This CDR3 comprises 13 residues. CDR3 DNA sequence: TGTGCCAGCAAGGCTTTACTTTACAATGAGCAGTTCTTC. Its protein product is CASKALLYNEQFF. Filled out from reference TRBV2 and TRBJ2-1, the complete variable domain reads EPEVTQTPSHQVTQMGQEVILRCVPISNHLYFYWYRQILGQKVEFLVSFYNNEISEKSEIFDDQFSVERPDGSNFTLKIRSTKLEDSAMYFCASKALLYNEQFFGPGTRLTVL.

The chain combines TRBV15 with TRBJ2-1, with no clear D. Germline loops: CDR1 LNHNV, CDR2 YYDKDF (reference sequence). V was trimmed by 8 bases and J by 10 bases, leaving 6 bases between them. This CDR3 is 9 amino acids long. The CDR3 is CATVEEQFF. In nucleotides, the CDR3 is TGTGCCACCGTCGAGGAGCAGTTCTTC.

Concerning this clone: The sample holds other DNA sequences that translate to the same CDR3. The CDR3 coding sequence is TGTGCCAGCAGCTTAACTGGCACAGATACGCAGTATTTT. Translating it yields CASSLTGTDTQYF. The V call is TRBV11-2, the J call TRBJ2-3; D is unclear. Germline V CDR1 and CDR2: SGHAT, FQNNGV. V lost 2 bases and J lost 1, with 4 bases in between. The CDR3 consists of 13 residues. Based on the CDR3 plus reference TRBV11-2 and TRBJ2-3, the full variable domain is EAGVAQSPRYKIIEKRQSVAFWCNPISGHATLYWYQQILGQGPKLLIQFQNNGVVDDSQLPKDRFSAERLKGVDSTLKIQPAKLEDSAVYLCASSLTGTDTQYFGPGTRLTVL.

This clone occurred once. The chain carries TRBV10-3 and TRBJ2-7; D could derive from TRBD1 or TRBD2 (5 bases each). CDR1 and CDR2 (germline): ENHRY, SYGVKD. The CDR3 is 12 residues long. Trimming pared 6 bases from V and 3 bases from J, leaving 9 bases between. The CDR3 region has the DNA TGTGCCATCAGAGGGGAGAGCTACGAGCAGTACTTC. It encodes CAIRGESYEQYF.

The chain joins TRBV5-1 to TRBJ2-5; either TRBD1 or TRBD2 may supply D (5 bases each). This CDR3 comprises 13 residues. The germline V gene has CDR1 SGHRS and CDR2 YFSETQ. V was clipped by 4 bases and J by 5 bases, with 12 bases between them. CDR3 residues: CASSAGTAETQYF. CDR3 coding DNA: TGCGCCAGCAGCGCCGGGACCGCGGAGACCCAGTACTTC.

V usage is TRBV7-2 and J usage is TRBJ2-7, with 11 nucleotides matching TRBD2. CDR3 size: 17 residues. J gave up 0 bases and V 1 base, and 5 bases lay outside the gene matches. Germline V gene data show CDR1 as SGHTA and CDR2 as FQGNSA. The CDR3 protein is CASSLGQTSGTSYEQYF. CDR3 DNA: TGTGCCAGCAGCTTAGGGCAGACTAGCGGGACCTCCTACGAGCAGTACTTC.

This clone came up a few times. This chain connects TRBV30 to TRBJ2-1, with a possible D match to TRBD1 (5 bases). The CDR3 spans 11 residues. Trimming shortened V by 3 bases and J by 8 bases, and 8 bases separated the two germline ends. CDR1 GTSNPN and CDR2 SVGIG come from the germline V gene (reference sequence). CDR3: CAWSPGYEQFF. The CDR3 region has the DNA TGTGCCTGGAGCCCAGGGTATGAGCAGTTCTTC. The full variable domain, with the rest looked up from reference TRBV30 and TRBJ2-1, is SQTIHQWPATLVQPVGSPLSLECTVEGTSNPNLYWYRQAAGRGLQLLFYSVGIGQISSEVPQNLSASRPQDRQFILSSKKLLLSDSGFYLCAWSPGYEQFFGPGTRLTVL.

Comments on this clone: This specimen includes other DNA sequences encoding the same CDR3. This chain links TRBV5-1 with TRBJ2-3; D remains ambiguous. The germline gives CDR1 SGHRS, CDR2 YFSETQ. The CDR3 has 13 amino acids. V lost 2 bases to trimming and J lost 1 base, with 5 bases between them. The CDR3 loop reads CASSFEGTDTQYF. The DNA for the CDR3 is TGCGCCAGCAGCTTCGAAGGCACAGATACGCAGTATTTT.

This clone was counted between two and nine times. The genes are TRBV6-1 and TRBJ2-2, with 11 bases matching TRBD1. The CDR3 totals 15 residues. Germline lookup yields CDR1 MNHNS and CDR2 SASEGT. Losses at the gene ends were 6 bases for V and 6 bases for J; bases not matched to a gene: 6. As DNA, the CDR3 is TGTGCCAGCAGAGTACCGGGACAGGGGGCCGGGGAGCTGTTTTTT. Its translation: CASRVPGQGAGELFF.

In this sample, this clone turned up a few times. The chain links TRBV7-9 to TRBJ1-1; D remains unclear. This CDR3 region has 13 residues. V was shortened by 3 bases and J by 3 bases, with 8 bases between the two germline ends. The germline gives CDR1 SEHNR, CDR2 FQNEAQ (reference sequence). The CDR3 DNA follows: TGTGCCAGCAGCTTTCAGAGGGACACTGAAGCTTTCTTT. This encodes CASSFQRDTEAFF. The variable domain in full, completed from reference TRBV7-9 and TRBJ1-1, reads DTGVSQNPRHKITKRGQNVTFRCDPISEHNRLYWYRQTLGQGPEFLTYFQNEAQLEKSRLLSDRFSAERPKGSFSTLEIQRTEQGDSAMYLCASSFQRDTEAFFGQGTRLTVV.

V gene TRBV30 combines with J gene TRBJ2-7; no clear D gene. The V end lost 3 bases, the J end lost 6 bases, and 15 bases lay between the germline ends. The CDR3 is 13 amino acids. The V gene's germline CDR1 is GTSNPN and CDR2 SVGIG (reference sequence). Written as DNA, the CDR3 is TGTGCCTGGAGCCAGGCCCAAGTGGGCGAGCAGTACTTC. Translated, it gives CAWSQAQVGEQYF.

V and J are TRBV4-3 and TRBJ1-5; the D is unclear. Between the trimmed V and J ends, which lost 1 base and 4 bases, there was a span of 11 bases. Germline V gene lookup returns CDR1 LGHNA and CDR2 YSLEER. CDR3 length: 15 residues. The CDR3 DNA reads TGCGCCAGCAGCCAAGGGTGGCAGACTAATCAGCCCCAGCATTTT. Residues: CASSQGWQTNQPQHF.

This chain uses TRBV7-3 with TRBJ2-3; 8 nucleotides agree with TRBD1. With 5 bases clipped from V and 0 bases from J, the junction kept 7 bases outside the gene matches. The CDR3 has 16 residues. Germline V CDR1 and CDR2: SGHTA, FQGTGA. CDR3 region: CASSPDRGPSTDTQYF. The CDR3 DNA reads as TGTGCCAGCAGCCCCGACAGGGGCCCGAGCACAGATACGCAGTATTTT.

The chain uses TRBV14 and TRBJ2-5, with D hard to call. Germline CDR1 and CDR2: SGHDN and FVKESK. The CDR3 runs 12 residues. V lost 8 bases and J lost 2, with 9 bases in between. As DNA, the CDR3 is TGTGCCAGCGGTTCCGGTCAAGAGACCCAGTACTTC. Residues: CASGSGQETQYF.

As concerns this clone: Different DNA sequences within this sample yield the same CDR3. The V gene is TRBV7-2, the J gene TRBJ2-7; D is undetermined. Looked up from germline, CDR1 is SGHTA and CDR2 is FQGNSA. V gave up 3 bases and J gave up 1 base, with 1 base separating them. The CDR3 consists of 11 residues. The CDR3 DNA reads as TGTGCCAGCAGCTTGTCCTACGAGCAGTACTTC. It translates to CASSLSYEQYF.

In its sample, this clone was seen a few times. The chain recombines TRBV5-4 with TRBJ2-5, with a possible D match to TRBD2 (6 bases). Trimming cost V 5 bases and J 5 bases, with 16 bases left between them. The CDR3 sequence is 14 residues long. CDR1 SGHNT and CDR2 YYREEE come from the germline V gene (reference sequence). This chain's CDR3 is CASSAGSLWETQYF. The DNA of the CDR3 is TGTGCCAGCAGTGCGGGGTCCTTGTGGGAGACCCAGTACTTC.

Here the CDR3 DNA reads TGTGCTAGTGGTATAGCTACAGGGAGCAAGATCTACAATGAGCAGTTCTTC. This codes for CASGIATGSKIYNEQFF. The chain recombines TRBV12-5 with TRBJ2-1; D possibly corresponds to TRBD1 (6 bases). Per the germline V gene, CDR1 is LGHNT and CDR2 is FRNRAP. This CDR3 has 17 residues. With 5 bases removed from V and 3 bases from J, the gap between germline ends came to 20 bases.